In this sample, the clone carrying this T cell receptor (beta chain) turned up a few times. As yet, its antigen is unknown. This specimen comes from a study of early T cells in non-severe SARS-CoV-2 infection. Study-wide background: Bulk RNA from unsorted whole blood was sequenced; chains were unpaired. Points from the study as a whole: There was a bias toward anti-spike CD8 responses in VDJdb matching, which missed private and CD4 specificities.

Unique molecular identifiers were affixed to single, distinct cDNA molecules. TCRdb reprocessed the 5' RACE reads with MiXCR, giving one entry per CDR3 protein. Seen here are around 30,000 distinct CDR3 sequences, approximately 5% observed once, and the top ten hold under 15%. CDR3 length: 17 residues. Germline trimming cut 5 bases from V and 2 bases from J; bases unmatched to any gene: 13. Sequencing input: whole blood. The chain has TRBV12-3 or TRBV12-4 and TRBJ2-7; TRBD2 matches 9 bases. This TCR came from an adult who was a healthcare worker with PCR-confirmed SARS-CoV-2 infection or an uninfected control (not recorded which). This CDR3 reads CASSHRNSGGPTYEQYF. The CDR3 DNA is TGTGCCAGCAGTCATCGTAATAGCGGGGGCCCGACCTACGAGCAGTACTTC.